The 11 T cell receptor beta chains below were found in one sample sequenced in a study of T cells after yellow fever vaccination. Each CDR3 protein is one row after TCRdb ran MiXCR on the 5' RACE reads. Among 310,000 or so distinct CDR3 sequences listed, about 6.9% were seen once. Sequenced here: PBMCs, sampled 45 days after the first yellow fever vaccination. The receptors were gathered from a man younger than 35 who received the YFV17D yellow fever vaccine.

This clonotype was found a few times. The chain recombines TRBV2 with TRBJ1-1, with 7 bases identical to TRBD1. Trimming at V came to 8 bases and at J to 4 bases, leaving 7 bases not matched to a gene. The length of the CDR3 is 13 residues. Germline V CDR1 and CDR2: SNHLY, FYNNEI. The CDR3 here is CASGESGGTEAFF. The CDR3 DNA sequence: TGTGCCAGCGGGGAATCAGGGGGCACTGAAGCTTTCTTT. Filled out from reference TRBV2 and TRBJ1-1, the complete variable domain reads EPEVTQTPSHQVTQMGQEVILRCVPISNHLYFYWYRQILGQKVEFLVSFYNNEISEKSEIFDDQFSVERPDGSNFTLKIRSTKLEDSAMYFCASGESGGTEAFFGQGTRLTVV.

In its sample, this clonotype was seen many times. V gene TRBV5-1 combines with J gene TRBJ2-1; 12 bases map to TRBD2. This CDR3 has 16 amino acids. Germline CDR1 reads SGHRS; CDR2 reads YFSETQ. Germline trimming cut 0 bases from V and 3 bases from J; bases unmatched to any gene: 1. DNA for the CDR3: TGCGCCAGCAGCTTGGGGGGACTAGCGGGCTACAATGAGCAGTTCTTC. Translated: CASSLGGLAGYNEQFF. The whole variable domain, remainder taken from reference TRBV5-1 and TRBJ2-1, is KAGVTQTPRYLIKTRGQQVTLSCSPISGHRSVSWYQQTPGQGLQFLFEYFSETQRNKGNFPGRFSGRQFSNSRSEMNVSTLELGDSALYLCASSLGGLAGYNEQFFGPGTRLTVL.

This clonotype was counted only a few times. The gene calls are TRBV6-1 and TRBJ1-2, with D possibly matching TRBD1 (6 bases). The V end lost 2 bases, the J end lost 8 bases, and 15 bases lay between the germline ends. The CDR3 has 14 residues. Germline CDR1 is MNHNS and CDR2 is SASEGT. CDR3 sequence reads: CASSEQGGLRGYTF. The CDR3 nucleotides read TGTGCCAGCAGTGAACAAGGGGGGCTGCGAGGCTACACCTTC.

The chain joins TRBV2 to TRBJ2-3; D might be TRBD1 or TRBD2, each matching 6 bases. This CDR3 contains 14 residues. Trimming removed 10 bases at V and 4 bases at J, with 18 bases between. CDR1 is SNHLY, CDR2 FYNNEI, per germline. CDR3 sequence: CATKRGAGADTQYF. The DNA of the CDR3 is TGTGCCACCAAAAGGGGGGCAGGAGCAGATACGCAGTATTTT.

As concerns this clonotype: A read error may be the cause here, since a much bigger clone is one base away. This chain joins TRBV7-9 and TRBJ1-1; the match to TRBD1 covers 8 bases. There are 16 residues in the CDR3. Germline V lookup: CDR1 SEHNR, CDR2 FQNEAQ (reference sequence). CDR3 sequence (DNA): TGTGCCAACAGCCACCCTGGGACAGGACTGAACACTGAAGCTTTCTTT. This codes for CANSHPGTGLNTEAFF.

This clonotype turned up a few times. The chain employs TRBV18 and TRBJ2-1; 7 positions match TRBD1. Per the germline V gene, CDR1 is KGHSH and CDR2 is LQKENI. The V segment lost 1 base and the J segment 5 bases; nucleotides outside the gene matches: 2. This CDR3 has 14 amino acids. The CDR3 sequence is CASSPRQGDNEQFF. The CDR3 DNA is TGTGCCAGCTCACCACGACAGGGTGACAATGAGCAGTTCTTC.

This clonotype has ten or more counts. V gene TRBV4-1 combines with J gene TRBJ2-6; D is possibly TRBD1 (5 bases). V gave up 6 bases and J gave up 4 bases, with 13 bases separating them. Germline CDR1 and CDR2: MGHRA and YSYEKL. The CDR3 is 15 amino acids. The CDR3 loop is CASRPGIWGANVLTF. The CDR3 DNA is TGCGCCAGCAGACCAGGGATCTGGGGGGCCAACGTCCTGACTTTC.

This clonotype was seen only a few times. The chain links TRBV3-1 to TRBJ2-7; D gene unclear. The CDR3 spans 12 residues. Germline loops: CDR1 LGHDT, CDR2 YNNKEL (reference sequence). Trimming cost V 4 bases and J 6 bases, with 10 bases left between them. The DNA of the CDR3 is TGTGCCAGCAGCCGGGTGGAAGGCGAGCAGTACTTC. It yields the protein CASSRVEGEQYF.

The table lists this clonotype with many counts. The V gene is TRBV23-1, the J gene TRBJ2-3; 8 bases agree with TRBD2. TRBV23-1 qualifies as an ORF whose function is uncertain. The J segment lost 5 bases and the V segment lost 3 bases, leaving 7 bases of the junction unmatched. The CDR3 loop spans 15 amino acids. The CDR3 nucleotides read TGCGCCAGCAGTCACCCGGCAGCGGGGGAAGATACGCAGTATTTT. Translating gives CASSHPAAGEDTQYF.

This clonotype was detected a few times. The gene calls are TRBV5-1 and TRBJ1-4, with 8 bases that match TRBD1. V was pared by 4 bases and J by 3 bases, with 11 bases of the junction left unmatched. Germline CDR1 and CDR2: SGHRS and YFSETQ. The CDR3 spans 17 residues. The CDR3 sequence: CASSPHGQGTPNEKLFF. CDR3 nucleotide sequence: TGCGCCAGCAGCCCCCACGGACAGGGAACGCCTAATGAAAAACTGTTTTTT.

This clonotype showed up just a few times. The chain employs TRBV28 and TRBJ2-5, with 7 bases fitting TRBD1. The J segment lost 5 bases and the V segment lost 6 bases, leaving 12 bases of the junction unmatched. This CDR3 has 15 residues. Germline CDR1 MDHEN, CDR2 SYDVKM. The CDR3 DNA reads as TGTGCCAGCAGCCCGAGGGACAGAGGGCGGGAGACCCAGTACTTC. Protein: CASSPRDRGRETQYF.